This T cell receptor beta chain was found in a study of shared clonotypes between healthy human individuals (TCRdb year 2020). The study in broad terms: The cohort comprised two women and a few men aged 18 to 49 years. Per donor, three plates each were used for CD4 naive and CD4 memory, two for CD8 naive, and one for CD8 memory. The study deeply sequenced blood TCR repertoires of about 5 healthy adults to estimate repertoire size and the extent of clonotype sharing between individuals. To increase sequencing depth and limit assay-specific biases, different laboratories used diverse techniques to prepare libraries and sequence TCR repertoires. Per donor, leukapheresis produced somewhere between about 0.94 and 10 billion PBMCs. The study at large found these results: Larger estimated clonotype richness was generally found for naive subsets than for memory subsets. Even with the large sequencing depth, rarefaction of the sorted-subset datasets indicated that sequencing was incomplete. Sampling was restricted to blood, and TCR repertoires in tissues likely differ from the TCR repertoires found in blood. Higher generation probabilities were observed for clonotypes shared by all four sorted-subset donors than for non-shared clonotypes. About 4.5% of naive CD4, 3.5% of naive CD8, 2.3% of memory CD4, and more than 0.35% of memory CD8 clonotypes were shared across several donors. Pairwise subsampling led to the expectation that sequencing depth would affect the degree of clonotype sharing among donors. The genetic and exposure-history diversity represented was limited by the small number of donors.

This clone was seen once. There is no known antigen for this receptor. Base qualities are not recorded, but no much larger clone differs from it by a single base. Healthy HIV-negative adults with no recently reported acute infections or vaccinations were included as donors. Every donor was a Caucasian adult residing in Nashville, Tennessee, USA. CD4+ T cells were enriched by magnetic negative selection, after which naive cells were positively selected on CD45RA and the negative fraction was taken as the memory subset. Blood was collected by leukapheresis, and PBMCs were isolated by Ficoll-Histopaque density gradient centrifugation and then cryopreserved in liquid nitrogen vapor phase. Analytical flow cytometry was used to check the purity and quantity of each magnetically sorted T cell population. Genomic DNA was isolated from every sorted fraction and measured by UV absorbance on a Nanodrop 2000c.

Using the deep immunoSEQ assay, TCR CDR3 regions were amplified from genomic DNA by multiplex PCR. Extracted genomic DNA from each cell subset was distributed evenly across all wells of several immunoSEQ 96-well plates, and each plate was treated as a replicate. For sorted subsets, approximately 200 ng of genomic DNA, equivalent to some 33,000 T cell genomes, went into each replicate PCR. Purified libraries were measured with a Qubit 3.0 fluorometer, size-checked on a Bioanalyzer 2100, and measured again with the KAPA Library Quantification kit. Every immunoSEQ 96-well plate was sequenced on a separate single-read 150-cycle Illumina NextSeq 550 flow cell. The original pipeline was this. The immunoSEQ output contained only junctional sequences without quality scores, so filtering could not match that applied to full-length reads. To assign V/J genes and CDR3, sequences were annotated using PyIR, a Python wrapper for IgBLAST v1.9, with IMGT germline references. Reads were filtered out if the reads had weak V/J assignments (E-value above 1e-6), no CDR3, stop codons, out-of-frame junctions, or ambiguous translated residues. V3J clonotypes were defined as sequences sharing the same inferred V gene, J gene, and CDR3 amino acid sequence. The percentage overlap between two repertoires was calculated by dividing the number of shared unique clonotypes by the size of the smaller repertoire. Three approaches were used to assess repertoire richness: RTK rarefaction, the Chao1 estimator, and Recon v2.1 estimates of unobserved clonotypes. OLGA was used to compute generation probabilities for all TCRbeta clonotypes that the gDNA method yielded from four donors. As stored in TCRdb, this immuneACCESS dataset retains in-frame rearrangements with V and J assigned. A fraction of the clones does not appear; measured against another copy, unresolved V genes explain less than half of the discrepancy, and the remainder lacks a known reason. That table gives V, J and clone size, and the DNA gave D and trimming. Present in this sample are some 660,000 clones, 73% of which were seen just once. The top ten constitute around 1.8% of the sample.

The sequenced sample consisted of memory CD4+ T cells sorted from blood. Taken with the paper, the label for cell subset or site translates to: CD45RA-negative fraction. The clonotype was recovered from a woman under 40 in good health.

DNA sequence: TGTGCCAGCAGCTACCCGGGGACTAGCGGGAGTTACGAGCAGTACTTC. The resulting protein is CASSYPGTSGSYEQYF. The sequence links TRBV5-4 to TRBJ2-7; 14 central bases correspond to TRBD2. The CDR3 spans 16 residues, from the cysteine through the phenylalanine. Of the read, only the CDR3 DNA is kept; its 48 bases are in frame from base 1. Compared with germline, V lacks 3 bases and J lacks 4 bases; bases without a gene match: 6. The CDR1 and CDR2 encoded by the germline V gene (reference sequence) are SGHNT and YYREEE.